A single T cell receptor beta chain is shown here with its context. The sample is drawn from a study of control samples from healthy donors and cancer patients. This table comes from immunoSEQ multiplex PCR, and its TCRdb copy is limited to in-frame clones, with some not included. The repertoire has fewer than 60,000 clones, 90% to 95% of them found once; the top ten carry 2% to 2.5%. This CDR3 region has 13 residues. The germline V gene has CDR1 KGHDR and CDR2 SFDVKD. Trimming left V 5 bases short and J 9 bases short, with 15 bases between. The rearrangement links TRBV24-1 to TRBJ2-5; the D is unclear. The sequenced sample consisted of blood. The source of this sequence is a young man in good health. The CDR3 is CATSGGLLFPQYF. CDR3 in DNA: TGTGCCACCAGTGGAGGTCTCCTATTCCCCCAGTACTTC.